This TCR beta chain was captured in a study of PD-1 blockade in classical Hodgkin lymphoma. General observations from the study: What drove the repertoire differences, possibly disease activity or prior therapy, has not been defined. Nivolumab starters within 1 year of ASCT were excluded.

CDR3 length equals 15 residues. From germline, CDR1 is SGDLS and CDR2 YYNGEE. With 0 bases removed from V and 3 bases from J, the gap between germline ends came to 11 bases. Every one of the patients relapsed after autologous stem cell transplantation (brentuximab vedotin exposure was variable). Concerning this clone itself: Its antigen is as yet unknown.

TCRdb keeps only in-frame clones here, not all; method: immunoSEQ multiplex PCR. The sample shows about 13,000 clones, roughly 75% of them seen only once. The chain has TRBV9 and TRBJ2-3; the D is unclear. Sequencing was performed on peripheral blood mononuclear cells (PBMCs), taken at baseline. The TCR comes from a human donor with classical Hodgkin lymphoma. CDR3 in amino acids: CASSVGPGGTDTQYF. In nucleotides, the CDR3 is TGTGCCAGCAGCGTAGGCCCTGGCGGAACAGATACGCAGTATTTT.